This T cell receptor beta chain was captured in a study of tumor-infiltrating lymphocytes in primary liver carcinoma listed by TCRdb under 2017. Study-wide context: Between November 2015 and early 2016, about 5 patients in China with histopathologically diagnosed primary liver carcinoma had their tumors surgically resected. Hepatocellular carcinoma (four) or combined HCC and intrahepatic cholangiocarcinoma (one) was present in the five patients, who were three men and two women aged 30 to 69 years. The five patients had tumors staged T1-T3 N0M0, with maximum diameters ranging from about 4.2 to 10 cm. Roughly 3.5 to 8 million productive TCRbeta reads were obtained per sample, and no significant difference in read depth was found between tissue types. The study combined TCRbeta repertoire sequencing, expression microarrays and whole-exome sequencing across five regions of each liver tumor, with adjacent normal tissue and blood. A total of about 35 specimens from 5 patients, comprising approximately 25 tumor regions, 5 adjacent noncancerous liver tissues and 5 peripheral blood samples, were covered by TCRbeta repertoire sequencing. Repertoires from technical replicates were highly reproducible, with mean shared-clone rates roughly 0.89 and correlation coefficients above 0.95.

Findings and caveats that apply to the study as a whole: The top 250 clones accounted for a significantly greater share of the repertoire in tumors than in blood (p = 0.039). The study included only a handful of patients, and the authors note findings should be validated in a larger study. Repertoire overlap was found to be higher between tumor regions (mean about 36%) than between tumor-adjacent (roughly 17%) or tumor-blood (about 14%) pairs, consistent with antigen-driven expansion. Since the samples were bulk and unsorted, there was no way to compare CD4+ and CD8+ T cell repertoires. Only the TCR beta chain was sequenced, so true repertoire diversity is likely underestimated because unpaired alpha chains were not captured.

Blood RNA was extracted from unsorted whole blood with TRIzol reagent; germline DNA came from the DNeasy Blood & Tissue kit. At the time of sampling, the patients were treatment-naive and had chronic HBV infection. About 3.6 milliliters of peripheral blood were collected into K2EDTA tubes before surgery. With respect to this clonotype: What this receptor recognizes is not known. Base qualities are not at hand, and no much larger clone is one base apart.

Looking up the germline V gene yields CDR1 SGHAT and CDR2 FQNNGV. From its cysteine to its phenylalanine, the CDR3 spans 12 amino acids. Just CDR3 DNA is preserved here, 36 bases in frame from base 1. A distance of 20 bases separates the germline ends of V and J, which lose 7 bases and 14 bases respectively. A constant-region primer and ProtoScript II reverse transcriptase were used to reverse-transcribe TCRbeta-specific cDNA from about 500 ng total RNA. TCRbeta libraries were built with three nested multiplex PCR rounds, a slightly modified ARM-PCR procedure. Each of the first two PCR rounds ran for about 10 cycles using multiplex TRBV1-TRBV30 forward primers together with a Cbeta reverse primer. Sample barcodes and Illumina adapters were added in a final 25-cycle PCR with Deep VentR polymerase. Before sequencing, amplicons of 200-500 bp were purified from gel using a QIAquick gel extraction kit. TCRbeta amplicons were sequenced on an Illumina HiSeq 2500 with 250-bp paired-end reads. Processing in the source paper ran as follows. Trimmomatic v0.33 was used to quality-trim the reads, and FLASH v1.2.11 was used to merge paired reads so that full CDR3 sequences could be recovered. MiGEC v1.2.1b assigned V, D and J germline segments to the rearranged TCRbeta sequences. Clonotype statistics and Shannon-Wiener diversity indices were calculated with VDJtools v1.0.0. Except for diversity analysis, only each sample's 250 most abundant clonotypes were used in subsequent analyses to reduce sampling bias. The public reads were run again by TCRdb, first through fastp at Q25 and then through MiXCR, and only productive beta chains were kept. One record per CDR3 amino acid sequence lists the most common genes and DNA. These V and J calls derive from TCRdb rather than the authors' analysis. The sample table contains 180,000 or so distinct CDR3 sequences; only one count was recorded for about 60% of them. The ten biggest clones cover approximately 70% of the sample.

The source of this sequence is a man between 40 and 49 years old with primary liver carcinoma and hepatitis B virus infection. Sequencing was done on a sample of peripheral blood. The rearranged segments are TRBV11-2 and TRBJ2-5, with the D gene tentatively TRBD1 or TRBD2, based on 5 matching bases in each. The CDR3 region reads CASNSTVPGPYF. The nucleotide sequence is TGTGCCAGCAACTCAACCGTGCCGGGGCCTTACTTC.